The entry below gives a single TCR beta chain sequence along with its context. Sequencing was performed with immunoSEQ multiplex PCR; in TCRdb, only in-frame clones are kept and a portion is missing. The sample has roughly 150,000 clones; 92% are singletons. This sample is part of a study of T cell responses to AZD1222 COVID-19 vaccine. From germline, CDR1 is MDHEN and CDR2 SYDVKM. Unmatched junction bases numbered 3, after V lost 7 bases and J lost 7 bases. The CDR3 has 11 amino acids. The origin of this receptor is an adult in good health. Material: peripheral blood, obtained on day 0 of AZD1222 vaccination. The chain has TRBV28 and TRBJ1-1, with TRBD1 identical over 7 bases. In DNA form, the CDR3 reads TGTGCCAGCAACGACAGGGATGAAGCTTTCTTT. The encoded protein is CASNDRDEAFF.